The T cell receptor (beta chain) under discussion was sequenced for a study of Ad26.COV2.S vaccination and SARS-CoV-2 variants. Findings and caveats of the study: Breadth measured for non-spike TCRs was similar across vaccine and placebo recipients. Post-vaccination breadth of spike-specific CD8+ and CD4+ T cell responses was reportedly substantial.

In regard to this clone: As yet, its antigen is unknown.

The treatment: 15 to 20 received Ad26.COV2.S at low or high dose, single or two shots; 5 received placebo; per-sample allocation not given. Sampling was done on day 63 after the first vaccine or placebo injection. Adults aged 18-55 years in Boston included the donor. Vaccination used an Ad26 vector expressing Wuhan-strain SARS-CoV-2 spike. The J segment lost 6 bases and the V segment lost 4 bases, leaving 8 bases of the junction unmatched. The length of the CDR3 is 15 residues. The V gene's germline CDR1 is SGHKS and CDR2 YYEKEE (reference sequence). Method: immunoSEQ multiplex PCR; TCRdb's copy keeps in-frame clones and lacks some. Counted here are 440,000 or so clones, about 89% occurring once; the ten biggest clones make up 1.5% to 2%.

The source was peripheral blood, collected in a trial of Ad26.COV2.S vaccine versus placebo. The TCR comes from a person aged 18-65 years who received the Ad26.COV2.S COVID-19 vaccine or a placebo. The chain has TRBV5-5 and TRBJ1-5; 9 nucleotides align to TRBD1. CDR3 sequence (DNA): TGTGCCAGCAGCGTACGGACAGGGGCCGGTCAGCCCCAGCATTTT. Translated, it gives CASSVRTGAGQPQHF.